This T cell receptor beta chain derives from a study of technical replicates of blood from a few donors. TCRdb's table, derived via immunoSEQ multiplex PCR, lists solely in-frame clones and lacks some. There are around 76,000 clones in the sample; 90% to 95% occur only once, and roughly 0.27% lies in the top ten. Germline V CDR1 and CDR2: MNHEY, SVGAGI. V dropped 0 bases and J dropped 7 bases, with 15 bases sitting between them. The CDR3 contains 16 residues. The sequence was obtained from a human donor in good health. The sequenced sample consisted of T cells isolated from PBMCs. This chain joins TRBV6-5 and TRBJ1-4; no reliable D call. CDR3 DNA: TGTGCCAGCAGTTACTCGGGGAGGGTGGGGAGTGAAAAACTGTTTTTT. Amino acid sequence: CASSYSGRVGSEKLFF.